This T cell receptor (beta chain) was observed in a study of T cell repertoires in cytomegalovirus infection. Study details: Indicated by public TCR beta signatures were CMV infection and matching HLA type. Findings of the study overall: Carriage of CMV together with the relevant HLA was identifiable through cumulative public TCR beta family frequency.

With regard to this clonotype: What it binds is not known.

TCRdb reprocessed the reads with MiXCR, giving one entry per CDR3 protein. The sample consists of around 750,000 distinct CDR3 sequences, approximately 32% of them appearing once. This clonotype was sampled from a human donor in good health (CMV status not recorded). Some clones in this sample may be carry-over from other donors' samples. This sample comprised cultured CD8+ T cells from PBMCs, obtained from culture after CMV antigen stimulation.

CDR3 nucleotides: TGTGCCAGTAGTCTCGAGGGTCCTGGCTCCTACGAGCAGTACTTC. Its translation: CASSLEGPGSYEQYF. This rearrangement joins TRBV19 to TRBJ2-7; possibly TRBD2 for D (5 bases). The germline CDR1 and CDR2 sequences are LNHDA and SQIVND (reference sequence). The CDR3 spans 15 residues. Trimming pared 5 bases from V and 0 bases from J, leaving 14 bases between. Full variable domain (remainder filled in from reference TRBV19 and TRBJ2-7): DGGITQSPKYLFRKEGQNVTLSCEQNLNHDAMYWYRQDPGQGLRLIYYSQIVNDFQKGDIAEGYSVSREKKESFPLTVTSAQKNPTAFYLCASSLEGPGSYEQYFGPGTRLTVT.